Listed here are 8 T cell receptor beta chains from one sample, sequenced in a study of beta chain features in type 1 diabetes. The study reverse transcribed the entire isolated RNA, so it sequenced expressed TCRB transcripts. Sequenced by immunoSEQ multiplex PCR; TCRdb stores in-frame clones only, minus some. The table has almost 350,000 clones, under 8.5% seen once; the top ten hold around 0.44%. Sequenced sample: central memory CD4+ T cells from blood. Receptors originate from a woman aged 18-35 years in good health.

This clone was observed a few times. The rearrangement links TRBV18 to TRBJ2-2; a possible D gene is TRBD2 (6 bases). Deletions cut 1 base from V and 3 bases from J, with 12 bases between. This CDR3 contains 16 residues. Germline V gene lookup returns CDR1 KGHSH and CDR2 LQKENI. The CDR3 DNA reads as TGTGCCAGCTCACCACAGGAGGGGCCGGACACCGGGGAGCTGTTTTTT. Its protein is CASSPQEGPDTGELFF.

The table lists this clone with a few counts. V is TRBV7-9 and J is TRBJ1-1, with TRBD1 matching 7 bases. Looked up from germline, CDR1 is SEHNR and CDR2 is FQNEAQ (reference sequence). This CDR3 region has 15 residues. V lost 1 base, J lost 5 bases, and 7 bases stayed unmatched. CDR3 residues: CASSLGRQGGTEAFF. The CDR3 coding sequence is TGTGCCAGCAGCTTAGGTCGCCAGGGGGGGACTGAAGCTTTCTTT.

This clone was recorded at least ten times. V is TRBV2 and J is TRBJ1-1, with D hard to call. This CDR3 comprises 13 residues. The germline V gene has CDR1 SNHLY and CDR2 FYNNEI. Trimming took off 7 bases at V and 8 bases at J, with 17 bases between the two ends. The CDR3 DNA reads as TGTGCCAGCAAATTGGGAGGGTTGAAGGAAGCTTTCTTT. Protein product: CASKLGGLKEAFF.

This clone appeared many times. V gene TRBV28 combines with J gene TRBJ2-1; D gene uncertain. The ends were cut back, 3 bases at V and 14 bases at J, with 14 bases in the middle. Germline CDR1 reads MDHEN; CDR2 reads SYDVKM. This CDR3 region has 12 residues. Here the CDR3 reads CASSFSASWEFF. For the CDR3, the DNA is TGTGCCAGCAGTTTCTCAGCGTCGTGGGAGTTCTTC.

This clone has at least ten counts. The chain uses TRBV28 and TRBJ2-7; the match to TRBD2 covers 11 bases. V dropped 4 bases and J dropped 2; count of bases not matched to a gene: 4. Germline V gene sequence: CDR1 MDHEN, CDR2 SYDVKM. The CDR3 length is 15 residues. The chain's CDR3 is CASSSGLADTYEQYF. DNA for the CDR3: TGTGCCAGCAGTTCGGGACTAGCGGATACCTACGAGCAGTACTTC.

This clone occurred a few times. This sequence joins TRBV4-3 and TRBJ2-2; 10 positions agree with TRBD1. The germline V gene has CDR1 LGHNA and CDR2 YSLEER. V was pared by 5 bases and J by 1 base, with 4 bases of the junction left unmatched. This CDR3 spans 16 amino acids. This CDR3 reads CASSYGTGENTGELFF. CDR3 nucleotides: TGCGCCAGCAGCTATGGGACAGGGGAGAACACCGGGGAGCTGTTTTTT.

This clone was detected a few times. DNA for the CDR3: TGTGCCAGCAGTGGGCAAGGACAGGGCGGCTATGGCTACACCTTC. This encodes CASSGQGQGGYGYTF. The genes are TRBV6-1 and TRBJ1-2, with 8 bases identical to TRBD1. The CDR3 length is 15 residues. Trimming cost V 4 bases and J 4 bases; bases outside gene matches: 8. CDR1 is MNHNS, CDR2 SASEGT, per germline.

The rearrangement links TRBV7-2 to TRBJ2-4, with D possibly being TRBD1 or TRBD2 (5 bases each). Germline V gene sequence: CDR1 SGHTA, CDR2 FQGNSA. The CDR3 sequence is 12 residues long. Trimming cost V 5 bases and J 9 bases, with 11 bases left between them. CDR3 protein: CASSGARGIQYF. DNA for the CDR3: TGTGCCAGCAGCGGGGCCCGGGGCATTCAGTACTTC.